This TCR beta chain was documented in a study of T cells after yellow fever vaccination. Details on this clonotype: Antigen: not known.

In germline, CDR1 is MGHRA, CDR2 YSYEKL. This CDR3 has 15 amino acids. V was pared by 1 base and J by 2 bases, with 11 bases between. Study-level points and caveats: Post-booster repertoires again held most primary-vaccination clones (around 95% CD4, roughly 88% CD8).

TCR cDNA was made by 5'RACE template switching, adding a universal primer site and UMIs. TCRdb redid the calling of the 5' RACE reads with MiXCR, one entry per CDR3 protein. The sample has about 160,000 distinct CDR3 sequences; approximately 9.7% are singletons. This TCR came from a young man who received the YFV17D yellow fever vaccine. Sequenced here: CD8+ T cells sorted from PBMCs, sampled 45 days after the yellow fever booster vaccination. This chain joins TRBV4-1 and TRBJ2-5; D is undetermined. The CDR3 here is CASSQVGETQETQYF. The CDR3 DNA is TGCGCCAGCAGCCAAGTAGGAGAAACGCAAGAGACCCAGTACTTC.